A selection of T cell receptor beta chains follows, all from one sample in a study of cytomegalovirus exposure and HLA in healthy donors. The repertoire was sequenced with immunoSEQ multiplex PCR; TCRdb's copy has only in-frame clones and lacks some. The data contain about 190,000 clones, about 69% of them singletons. Sequencing used PBMCs. The receptors derive from a man under 40 in good health and CMV-seropositive. The CDR3 runs from the conserved cysteine through the conserved F or W. A D gene is named only where the DNA matches it firmly. Clone sizes are given selectively: once, few, many, or a class where the clone is expanded.

j_call d_call clone_size cdr3_length v_call cdr3_nt cdr3_aa
TRBJ2-7 TRBD2 NA 16 TRBV18 TGTGCCAGCTCACCTTCTCTTAGCGGGAGCTCCTACGAGCAGTACTTC CASSPSLSGSSYEQYF
TRBJ2-2 TRBD2 NA 15 TRBV9 TGTGCCAGCAGCGTAGAAGCGGGAGGGACCGGGGAGCTGTTTTTT CASSVEAGGTGELFF
TRBJ1-1 NA few 14 TRBV19 TGTGCCAGTAGTTTCAGAGCAGGGGATACTGAAGCTTTCTTT CASSFRAGDTEAFF
TRBJ2-1 NA NA 15 TRBV14 TGTGCCAGCAGCCCGTGGGCTACATCCTACAATGAGCAGTTCTTC CASSPWATSYNEQFF
TRBJ2-7 NA once 15 TRBV18 TGTGCCAGCTCACCACCTAACCAGGGCAACTACGAGCAGTACTTC CASSPPNQGNYEQYF
TRBJ2-1 TRBD1 NA 15 TRBV7-3 TGTGCCAGCACCCTCGGACAGGGTGTCAACAATGAGCAGTTCTTC CASTLGQGVNNEQFF
TRBJ2-7 TRBD1 NA 15 TRBV28 TGTGCCAGCAGTTCGGACAGGGTTTACTCCTACGAGCAGTACTTC CASSSDRVYSYEQYF
TRBJ2-7 NA once 14 TRBV5-1 TGCGCCAGCAAGATGGGGGCAGATTCCTACGAGCAGTACTTC CASKMGADSYEQYF
TRBJ1-2 NA NA 13 TRBV7-9 TGTTCCAGCAGCTCGCCCGACATCTATGGCTACACCTTC CSSSSPDIYGYTF
TRBJ1-5 NA few 14 TRBV5-6 TGTGCCAGCAGCTTATTCGCGGGCACCCAGCCCCAGCATTTT CASSLFAGTQPQHF
TRBJ1-1 NA once 14 TRBV7-2 TGTGCCAGCAGCGTCAGAAAAATACGCACTGAAGCTTTCTTT CASSVRKIRTEAFF
TRBJ1-1 NA few 11 TRBV6-5 TGTGCCAGCAGGATAGGGGATGAAGCTTTCTTT CASRIGDEAFF
TRBJ1-2 TRBD1 once 15 TRBV7-9 TGTTCCAGCAGCCCGACAGGGGGCCCCTCCTATGGCTACACCTTC CSSSPTGGPSYGYTF
TRBJ2-1 TRBD2 few 19 TRBV7-7 TGTGCTAGCAGCTTAGACCCGGGACTAGCGGGGGGGTCTTACAATGAGCAGTTCTTC CASSLDPGLAGGSYNEQFF
TRBJ2-3 TRBD2 NA 17 TRBV11-2 TGTGCCAGCAGCATGGAAGTTAGCGGGAGTAAAACAGATACGCAGTATTTT CASSMEVSGSKTDTQYF
TRBJ2-7 TRBD1 NA 14 TRBV5-6 TGTGCCAGCAGCCCTATGGGACAGCACTACGAGCAGTACTTC CASSPMGQHYEQYF
TRBJ2-7 NA NA 17 TRBV7-8 TGTGCCAGCAGCTTAGTATGGGGTCAGGGGAGCTCCTACGAGCAGTACTTC CASSLVWGQGSSYEQYF
TRBJ2-7 NA few 15 TRBV19 TGTGCCAGTCTCCCGCTAGCTGAGAGCTCCTACGAGCAGTACTTC CASLPLAESSYEQYF
TRBJ1-2 TRBD1 NA 14 TRBV6-5 TGTGCCAGCAGTCGTTGGACAGGGGATTATGGCTACACCTTC CASSRWTGDYGYTF
TRBJ2-7 TRBD2 NA 15 TRBV28 TGTGCCAGCAGCGAGACTAGCGGGAGCCTGTACGAGCAGTACTTC CASSETSGSLYEQYF
TRBJ1-6 NA NA 13 TRBV6-6 TGTGCCAGCGGAGAGCCCCTAATTTCACCCCTCCACTTT CASGEPLISPLHF
TRBJ2-3 NA NA 15 TRBV6-5 TGTGCCAGCAGTTACGAGACAACTAGCACAGATACGCAGTATTTT CASSYETTSTDTQYF
TRBJ2-1 TRBD2 NA 18 TRBV7-2 TGTGCCAGCAGCTCACGAGGAGCTAGCGGCCGAATCTACAATGAGCAGTTCTTC CASSSRGASGRIYNEQFF
TRBJ2-7 TRBD2 NA 15 TRBV7-2 TGTGCCAGCAGCTTTAGCGGGATGAGCTCCTACGAGCAGTACTTC CASSFSGMSSYEQYF
TRBJ2-3 NA NA 16 TRBV4-3 TGCGCCAGCAGCCCTAGCAGACAACTGAGCACAGATACGCAGTATTTT CASSPSRQLSTDTQYF
TRBJ2-5 TRBD2 NA 15 TRBV18 TGTGCCAGCTCGCGGACTAGCGGGGGCCAAGAGACCCAGTACTTC CASSRTSGGQETQYF
TRBJ2-5 NA NA 14 TRBV7-9 TGTGCCAGCAGCTTAGCGGGAGTAGAGGAGACCCAGTACTTC CASSLAGVEETQYF
TRBJ2-7 NA NA 14 TRBV27 TGTGCCAGCAGGGGACGGGACACGACCTACGAGCAGTACTTC CASRGRDTTYEQYF
TRBJ1-1 NA once 13 TRBV6-5 TGTGCCAGCAGTCGGGGGGGTTTCGCTGAAGCTTTCTTT CASSRGGFAEAFF
TRBJ2-3 TRBD2 NA 14 TRBV6-6 TGTGCCAGCAGTTCCGCCCGCGGGGGAGATACGCAGTATTTT CASSSARGGDTQYF
TRBJ1-4 NA NA 15 TRBV10-3 TGTGCCATCAGTGACGCCGGGACTGCGAATGAAAAACTGTTTTTT CAISDAGTANEKLFF
TRBJ1-1 NA NA 14 TRBV2 TGTGCCAGCAGTGGGGAGCGGATAGGGACTGAAGCTTTCTTT CASSGERIGTEAFF
TRBJ2-2 NA NA 14 TRBV28 TGTGCCAGCAGTACCCAGGGGTTCACCGGGGAGCTGTTTTTT CASSTQGFTGELFF
TRBJ2-7 TRBD2 NA 16 TRBV30 TGTGCCTGGTTCGGTGGGGGGACTAGCGGGAGTTTTGAGCAGTACTTC CAWFGGGTSGSFEQYF
TRBJ1-5 TRBD1 NA 15 TRBV5-1 TGCGCCAGCAGCTGGGGACAGGGAGGAAATCAGCCCCAGCATTTT CASSWGQGGNQPQHF
TRBJ1-1 NA NA 13 TRBV11-2 TGTGCCAGCAGCTTAGTAGGGGGCACTGAAGCTTTCTTT CASSLVGGTEAFF
TRBJ2-5 TRBD1 NA 16 TRBV2 TGTGCCAGCAGTGAAATCGGCAGGGGGCGCGCAGAGACCCAGTACTTC CASSEIGRGRAETQYF